A selection of T cell receptor beta chains follows, all from one sample in a study of type 1 regulatory T cells. From the reads, TCRdb called clonotypes with MiXCR, one entry per CDR3 protein. The data contain over 90,000 distinct CDR3 sequences, 25% to 40% of them singletons. Input material: CD4+ T cells, either the whole sample or a sorted fraction (not recorded which). These receptors all stem from a human donor in good health. Both conserved end residues are part of each CDR3. Each record gives: clone size, D gene, V gene, J gene, CDR3 DNA, CDR3 protein. A D gene is named only where the DNA matches it firmly. Not all rows give a size; the values are once, few, many and, for expanded clones, a class.

.,TRBD1,TRBV6-2/TRBV6-3,TRBJ1-5,TGTGCCAGCAGTTACTCTGGCGGGACAGGGGGCGGTCAGCCCCAGCATTTT,CASSYSGGTGGGQPQHF
.,.,TRBV5-1,TRBJ2-1,TGCGCCAGCAGCTTGGAGGGCCCGTACAATGAGCAGTTCTTC,CASSLEGPYNEQFF
many,TRBD1,TRBV5-1,TRBJ2-5,TGCGCCAGCAGCTTGGTGGGACAGGGTCAAGAGACCCAGTACTTC,CASSLVGQGQETQYF
.,TRBD1,TRBV7-2,TRBJ2-5,TGTGCCAGCAGCCTTAGAACGGGACAGGGTTGGGAGACCCAGTACTTC,CASSLRTGQGWETQYF
.,.,TRBV11-2,TRBJ2-3,TGTGCCAGCAGTTCAAACAGGGTCAGGGCAGATACGCAGTATTTT,CASSSNRVRADTQYF
few,TRBD2,TRBV7-2,TRBJ2-3,TGTGCCAGCACCTCTGGGGCTAGCGGGAGCTTGGATACGCAGTATTTT,CASTSGASGSLDTQYF
.,.,TRBV4-1,TRBJ1-6,TGCGCCAGCAGCCAAGCCTCTGGGGGGGGTCATAATTCACCCCTCCACTTT,CASSQASGGGHNSPLHF
few,.,TRBV15,TRBJ2-5,TGTGCCACCAGCAGTACGACTCGGCAAGAGACCCAGTACTTC,CATSSTTRQETQYF
few,.,TRBV7-2,TRBJ2-2,TGTGCCAGCAGCCAAGATACTAGGAACACCGGGGAGCTGTTTTTT,CASSQDTRNTGELFF
medium-sized,.,TRBV20-1,TRBJ2-5,TGCAGTGCCGTGGGGGTCGCGGAGACCCAGTACTTC,CSAVGVAETQYF
.,TRBD2,TRBV15,TRBJ2-3,TGTGCCACCAGCTCTTACGTCGGGAGCGGGAGGGGTACAGATACGCAGTATTTT,CATSSYVGSGRGTDTQYF
.,.,TRBV20-1,TRBJ2-3,TGCAGTGTAAGAGCAGGGGTGGCAGATACGCAGTATTTT,CSVRAGVADTQYF
few,TRBD2,TRBV7-2,TRBJ2-5,TGTGCCAGCAGCTTAACTAGCGGACAAGAGACCCAGTACTTC,CASSLTSGQETQYF
.,TRBD2,TRBV6-2/TRBV6-3,TRBJ2-3,TGTGCCAGCAGTTACGCGGGAGCAGCAGATACGCAGTATTTT,CASSYAGAADTQYF
.,TRBD1,TRBV28,TRBJ2-4,TGTGCCAGCAGTTTTCCTGGGACAGCCATTGAGGGTAGCATTCAGTACTTC,CASSFPGTAIEGSIQYF
few,.,TRBV5-5,TRBJ2-7,TGTGCCAGCAGCGAGGCCTGGGAGCAGTACTTC,CASSEAWEQYF
.,.,TRBV7-2,TRBJ2-7,TGTGCCAGCAGCCCGACTATTGCGGCCTACGAGCAGTACTTC,CASSPTIAAYEQYF
.,TRBD2,TRBV5-1,TRBJ2-5,TGCGCCAGCAGCTTGTCCCTAAGACTAGCGGGAGGTCAAGAGACCCAGTACTTC,CASSLSLRLAGGQETQYF
.,.,TRBV3-1,TRBJ2-1,TGTGCCAGCAGCCAATCCCGGGAAGTACTGGCTGAGCAGTTCTTC,CASSQSREVLAEQFF
many,TRBD1,TRBV7-6,TRBJ1-1,TGTGCCAGCAGCTGGGGACAGGGGGACACTGAAGCTTTCTTT,CASSWGQGDTEAFF
.,.,TRBV20-1,TRBJ2-6,TGCAGTGTTCAGAGGTTGGGGGCCAACGTCCTGACTTTC,CSVQRLGANVLTF
few,.,TRBV5-4,TRBJ1-2,TGTGCCAGCAGCGGGGGGGGCAGCGCTACTAACTATGGCTACACCTTC,CASSGGGSATNYGYTF
few,TRBD2,TRBV6-5,TRBJ2-2,TGTGCCAGCAGTCGAGCGGGAGGGCCCCCCGGGGAGCTGTTTTTT,CASSRAGGPPGELFF
few,TRBD1,TRBV5-1,TRBJ2-2,TGCGCCAGCAGCTTCGACAGGGCGAGCACCGGGGAGCTGTTTTTT,CASSFDRASTGELFF
.,.,TRBV28,TRBJ2-6,TGTGCCACCGAAACCCACCAGGGGCAAGAACCCAACTCTGGGGCCAACGTCCTGACTTTC,CATETHQGQEPNSGANVLTF
once,.,TRBV3-1,TRBJ1-5,TGTGCCAGCAGCCAAGATCGAGGCGTAGGCGGTCAGCCCCAGCATTTT,CASSQDRGVGGQPQHF
few,.,TRBV6-1,TRBJ2-7,TGTGCCAGCAGCGCCCCCAACGAGCAGTACTTC,CASSAPNEQYF
few,.,TRBV2,TRBJ2-7,TGTGCCAGCAGTGATCGTCTAGCTTACGAGCAGTACTTC,CASSDRLAYEQYF
few,.,TRBV3-1,TRBJ2-2,TGTGCCAGCAGCCCTCGAAACACCGGGGAGCTGTTTTTT,CASSPRNTGELFF
once,.,TRBV12-3/TRBV12-4,TRBJ2-3,TGTGCCAGCAGTCCCAACAAGGGGACCCCGGATACGCAGTATTTT,CASSPNKGTPDTQYF
few,.,TRBV20-1,TRBJ2-5,TGCAGTGCTAGTAATGGGGGCCTCCAAGAGACCCAGTACTTC,CSASNGGLQETQYF
few,.,TRBV5-1,TRBJ2-3,TGCGCCAGCAGCTCTCGGACAGCCGCAGATACGCAGTATTTT,CASSSRTAADTQYF
few,TRBD1,TRBV27,TRBJ2-1,TGTGCCAGCAGTTTACCGACAGGGGGCACCTACAATGAGCAGTTCTTC,CASSLPTGGTYNEQFF
few,.,TRBV4-1,TRBJ1-5,TGCGCCAGCAGCCGAATCAGAGGCAATCAGCCCCAGCATTTT,CASSRIRGNQPQHF
few,.,TRBV20-1,TRBJ2-2,TGCAGTGCTAGAATTCCACAAATTGGGGCAAACGGGGAGCTGTTTTTT,CSARIPQIGANGELFF
once,.,TRBV15,TRBJ2-1,TGTGCCACCAGCAGAGAGACGGGTGAGCAGTTCTTC,CATSRETGEQFF
few,TRBD1,TRBV29-1,TRBJ2-7,TGCAGCGTTGTGGGGACAGGGAAGGACGAGCAGTACTTC,CSVVGTGKDEQYF
.,.,TRBV29-1,TRBJ1-4,TGCAGCGTTGTTAGTTCGGCCTCGGAAAAACTGTTTTTT,CSVVSSASEKLFF
few,.,TRBV11-2,TRBJ2-7,TGTGCCAGCACCCGCGCGAGTAGCCGGGAGCAGTACTTC,CASTRASSREQYF
.,TRBD1,TRBV30,TRBJ1-1,TGTGCCTGGAGTCACGCCGGGACAGGGTTGGCTTTCTTT,CAWSHAGTGLAFF
.,TRBD2,TRBV4-2,TRBJ2-7,TGTGCCAGCAGCCTCCGGACTAGCGGTCCCTCCGCGGCCTCCTACGAGCAGTACTTC,CASSLRTSGPSAASYEQYF
.,.,TRBV7-9,TRBJ2-5,TGTGCCAGCAGCGCCTTCCGGGCCTCAGCGGGAGAGACCCAGTACTTC,CASSAFRASAGETQYF
.,TRBD2,TRBV20-1,TRBJ2-5,TGCAGTGCTCCCCCGACTAGCGTACAAGAGACCCAGTACTTC,CSAPPTSVQETQYF
.,TRBD1,TRBV12-3/TRBV12-4,TRBJ2-7,TGTGCCAGCAGTCCGGGACAGTACTTGAACGAGCAGTACTTC,CASSPGQYLNEQYF
.,TRBD1,TRBV6-1,TRBJ2-2,TGTGCCAGCAGTGAAGAGACAGGGGAGGCCGGGGAGCTGTTTTTT,CASSEETGEAGELFF
.,TRBD1,TRBV3-1,TRBJ2-7,TGTGCCAGCAGCCACGACGACAGGGGCGAGCAGTACTTC,CASSHDDRGEQYF
few,.,TRBV28,TRBJ2-1,TGTGCCAGCAGTAGACATCGGGCTAGCTCCTACAATGAGCAGTTCTTC,CASSRHRASSYNEQFF
.,TRBD1,TRBV25-1,TRBJ2-5,TGTGCCAGCAGTAGATCGGGGACAGGCCAAGAGACCCAGTACTTC,CASSRSGTGQETQYF
few,TRBD2,TRBV4-3,TRBJ2-7,TGCGCCAGCAGCCAGGATGGGGGGGACGAGCAGTACTTC,CASSQDGGDEQYF
many,.,TRBV20-1,TRBJ1-5,TGCAGTGCTAGTTGGGGCCGGGTTCAGCCCCAGCATTTT,CSASWGRVQPQHF
.,.,TRBV28,TRBJ1-1,TGTGCCAGCAGGAGCCGAGACAGATCTGAAGCTTTCTTT,CASRSRDRSEAFF
.,.,TRBV19,TRBJ2-1,TGTGCCAGCTCAGGTACCTGGACAGTAGATGAGCAGTTCTTC,CASSGTWTVDEQFF
few,.,TRBV15,TRBJ2-6,TGTGCCACCAGCAGGAATAGGTTCATGGGGACCGGGGCCAACGTCCTGACTTTC,CATSRNRFMGTGANVLTF